This T cell receptor (beta chain) was captured by sequencing in a study of blood T cell repertoires in COVID-19. Study background: The samples span acute and convalescent COVID-19 from the United States, Italy and Spain.

Libraries were prepared by immunoSEQ multiplex PCR; TCRdb keeps only in-frame clonotypes and omits some of them. The sample lists 300,000 to 450,000 clones, about 90% seen once, with 1.3% in the top ten. The count of this clone is one. Germline assignment: CDR1 KGHSY and CDR2 FQNENV. The CDR3 contains 14 residues. V lost 1 base and J lost 3, with 9 bases in between. The V gene is TRBV16, the J gene TRBJ1-2; D unresolved. The sample taken for sequencing was PBMCs or T cells enriched from blood (not recorded which). This TCR came from a man younger than 40 who had recovered from COVID-19. Here the CDR3 reads CASSQLVGDYGYTF. The CDR3, as DNA: TGTGCCAGCAGCCAATTGGTCGGGGACTATGGCTACACCTTC.